These 14 T cell receptor beta chains were sequenced from one sample in a study of CD8+CD57+ T cells in acquired aplastic anemia. Genomic DNA, serving as template, underwent TCR beta VDJ and CDR3 profiling. TCRdb ran MiXCR on the reads and lists one entry per CDR3 protein. The data show about 170,000 distinct CDR3 sequences, with under 75% seen just once and 35% to 50% held by the top ten. Sequenced: sorted CD4+, CD8+, or CD8+CD57+ T cells (not recorded which) from PBMCs. These receptors all come from a human donor in good health.

V and J are TRBV2 and TRBJ1-5; D might be TRBD1 (6 bases). The V end was cut by 5 bases, the J end by 6 bases, with 20 bases between. The CDR3 sequence is 16 residues long. The germline gives CDR1 SNHLY, CDR2 FYNNEI. The CDR3 here is CASSPKNHRETQPQHF. The CDR3 nucleotides read TGTGCCAGCAGTCCCAAGAACCACAGGGAAACTCAGCCCCAGCATTTT.

The chain uses TRBV7-9 and TRBJ1-2, with TRBD1 identical over 9 bases. V lost 4 bases, J lost 11 bases, and 8 bases stayed unmatched. Germline V gene lookup returns CDR1 SEHNR and CDR2 FQNEAQ (reference sequence). There are 13 residues in the CDR3. The CDR3 sequence: CASSSGTGIWYTF. The CDR3 DNA follows: TGTGCCAGCAGCTCCGGGACAGGGATTTGGTACACCTTC. The whole variable domain, remainder taken from reference TRBV7-9 and TRBJ1-2, is DTGVSQNPRHKITKRGQNVTFRCDPISEHNRLYWYRQTLGQGPEFLTYFQNEAQLEKSRLLSDRFSAERPKGSFSTLEIQRTEQGDSAMYLCASSSGTGIWYTFGSGTRLTVV.

This clonotype was seen just once. This chain's CDR3 is CSASRQGGWRDTQYF. CDR3 DNA sequence: TGCAGTGCTAGTAGACAGGGGGGATGGAGGGATACGCAGTATTTT. The gene calls are TRBV20-1 and TRBJ2-3, with 9 nucleotides matching TRBD1. CDR3 length: 15 residues. CDR1 is DFQATT, CDR2 SNEGSKA, per germline (reference sequence). The J segment lost 6 bases and the V segment lost 3 bases, leaving 10 bases of the junction unmatched.

The chain couples TRBV10-1 to TRBJ1-6; tentative D call: TRBD1 (5 bases). The CDR3 extends over 15 amino acids. Trimming took off 2 bases at V and 8 bases at J, with 13 bases between the two ends. Germline CDR1 is WNHNN and CDR2 is SYGVQD (reference sequence). CDR3 DNA: TGCGCCAGCAGTGAGGAGGGGCGGAAGGATTCACCCCTCCACTTT. It yields the protein CASSEEGRKDSPLHF.

This clonotype turned up a few times. The J gene is TRBJ2-7, the V gene TRBV7-6, with 12 bases fitting TRBD1. Looked up from germline, CDR1 is SGHVS and CDR2 is FNYEAQ. With 0 bases clipped from V and 6 bases from J, the junction kept 6 bases outside the gene matches. CDR3 length: 16 amino acids. Here the CDR3 DNA reads TGTGCCAGCAGCTTAGCGACCGGGACAGGGGGCTCCGAGCAGTACTTC. It codes for CASSLATGTGGSEQYF.

The chain links TRBV20-1 to TRBJ1-6; possibly TRBD1 for D (5 bases). This CDR3 contains 15 residues. The V end was cut by 0 bases, the J end by 6 bases, with 12 bases between. Looked up from germline, CDR1 is DFQATT and CDR2 is SNEGSKA (reference sequence). For the CDR3, the DNA is TGCAGTGCTAGAGACAGGGTAGGAGGTAATTCACCCCTCCACTTT. Its translation is CSARDRVGGNSPLHF.

The chain combines TRBV2 with TRBJ2-5; D gene unclear. The J call may be mistaken, given a closer DNA end match to TRBJ2-7. This CDR3 is built from 10 residues. Germline-derived CDR1 and CDR2 are SNHLY and FYNNEI. The CDR3 nucleotides read TGTGCCAGCATGCTCTACGAGCAGTACTTC. Protein sequence: CASMLYEQYF.

CDR3 nucleotides: TGTGCCAGCAGCCCGCCTGGGGGCGGGGGAAATGAGCAGTTCTTC. This gives the protein CASSPPGGGGNEQFF. The chain carries TRBV7-3 and TRBJ2-1, with D perhaps matching TRBD2 (7 bases). Looked up from germline, CDR1 is SGHTA and CDR2 is FQGTGA. The CDR3 spans 15 residues. Trimming stripped 5 bases from V and 7 bases from J, with 18 bases between.

V usage is TRBV5-1 and J usage is TRBJ1-4; D remains unclear. This CDR3 has 13 amino acids. The V and J ends lost 4 bases and 6 bases respectively, with 10 bases between them. Germline CDR1 is SGHRS and CDR2 is YFSETQ. This CDR3 is CASSRGSDEKLFF. DNA of the CDR3: TGCGCCAGCAGCCGGGGTTCAGATGAAAAACTGTTTTTT.

This sequence joins TRBV24-1 and TRBJ1-1; D not resolved. The V and J ends lost 2 bases and 0 bases respectively, with 6 bases between them. Germline V CDR1 and CDR2: KGHDR, SFDVKD. The CDR3 runs 14 residues. CDR3 sequence: CATSDSNLNTEAFF. The DNA for the CDR3 is TGTGCCACCAGTGATTCTAACTTGAACACTGAAGCTTTCTTT.

Concerning this clonotype itself: A much larger clone differs from this one at a single base, so this may be a read error. As the CDR3 is not closed by the conserved phenylalanine or tryptophan, this likely results from a read error. This chain links TRBV30 with TRBJ1-6; D is uncertain. The V end was cut by 5 bases, the J end by 2 bases, with 1 base between. This CDR3 region has 11 residues. Per germline, CDR1 GTSNPN and CDR2 SVGIG (reference sequence). CDR3 sequence (DNA): TGTGCCTGGGCCTATAATTCACCCCTCCACCTT. Translating gives CAWAYNSPLHL.

This clonotype has only a few counts. The rearrangement joins TRBV7-7 to TRBJ1-1, with a weak D call TRBD1 (5 bases). Looked up from germline, CDR1 is SSHAT and CDR2 is FNYEAQ (reference sequence). The CDR3 sequence is 13 residues long. The V and J ends lost 5 bases and 1 base respectively, with 8 bases between them. This CDR3 is CASSPGTNTEAFF. The CDR3 DNA reads TGTGCCAGCAGCCCCGGGACGAACACTGAAGCTTTCTTT.

The CDR3, as DNA: TGCGCCAGCAGCTTGGAAGCAAGCACAGATGAAGCTTTCTTT. Amino acid sequence: CASSLEASTDEAFF. V is TRBV5-1 and J is TRBJ1-1; D unclear. V shed 0 bases and J shed 7 bases, with 13 bases lying between them. Per the germline V gene, CDR1 is SGHRS and CDR2 is YFSETQ. The CDR3 covers 14 residues.

The chain joins TRBV20-1 to TRBJ2-7, with TRBD1 matching 7 bases. The junction had 6 bases not matched to a gene; V was cut back by 2 bases and J by 2 bases. Germline V gives CDR1 DFQATT, CDR2 SNEGSKA (reference sequence). CDR3 length equals 14 residues. In DNA form, the CDR3 reads TGCAGTGCTAGATCCGGGACAGCCACCTACGAGCAGTACTTC. Amino acids: CSARSGTATYEQYF.